These T cell receptor beta chains were read from a single sample in a study of T cells in Graves' hyperthyroidism and ophthalmopathy. From the multiplex PCR reads, TCRdb called clonotypes with MiXCR, one entry per CDR3 protein. In the table there are more than 500,000 distinct CDR3 sequences, under 20% of which are singletons. Sequencing was performed on blood. The receptors were gathered from a woman between 25 and 40 years old with Graves' hyperthyroidism. CDR3s include the opening cysteine and the closing phenylalanine or tryptophan. D genes are given only for firm matches. Clone sizes are given selectively: once, few, many, or a class where the clone is expanded.

many TRBJ2-3 TRBD2 TRBV28 TGTGCCAGCAGTTTCAGCGGGAGGGAGGGCGCAGATACGCAGTATTTT CASSFSGREGADTQYF
many TRBJ1-1 . TRBV11-2 TGTGCCAGCAGCTTAGGACCCCGCGAGACTGAAGCTTTCTTT CASSLGPRETEAFF
many TRBJ1-5 TRBD1 TRBV30 TGTGCCTTTGGACAGGGGATTAGCAATCAGCCCCAGCATTTT CAFGQGISNQPQHF
many TRBJ2-1 TRBD2 TRBV28 TGTGCCAGCAGGTATAGCGGGAGTGCACACAATGAGCAGTTCTTC CASRYSGSAHNEQFF
. TRBJ2-7 TRBD2 TRBV5-1 TGCGCCAGCAGCCAAGACCGGAGCGGGGGTTACGAGCAGTACTTC CASSQDRSGGYEQYF
many TRBJ1-1 TRBD1 TRBV7-3 TGTGCCAGCAGCGACACAGGGGGCCTGAACACTGAAGCTTTCTTT CASSDTGGLNTEAFF
many TRBJ2-5 TRBD2 TRBV2 TGTGCCATCTTGGGGACTAGCGGGAGAGAGACCCAGTACTTC CAILGTSGRETQYF
many TRBJ2-5 TRBD2 TRBV4-1 TGCGCCAGCAGCCACCGGGAGGGACAAGAGACCCAGTACTTC CASSHREGQETQYF
. TRBJ1-4 . TRBV11-3 TGTGCCAGCAGCTTAGAGGCAGGAGGAGAAAAACTGTTTTTT CASSLEAGGEKLFF
many TRBJ2-7 . TRBV6-6 TGTGCCAGCAGTTACCCGACAGCCCCCTACGAGCAGTACTTC CASSYPTAPYEQYF
many TRBJ1-1 . TRBV30 TGTGCCTGGAGTGTAGGGGGAAAGACTGAAGCTTTCTTT CAWSVGGKTEAFF
few TRBJ2-3 TRBD2 TRBV24-1 TGTGCCACCAGTGATAGCGGGAGTACGGCAGATACGCAGTATTTT CATSDSGSTADTQYF
many TRBJ1-2 . TRBV6-1 TGTGCCCTGGGTGCTAACTATGGCTACACCTTC CALGANYGYTF
few TRBJ2-7 TRBD2 TRBV9 TGTGCCAGCAGCGAATCTAGCGGGAGTTCCTACGAGCAGTACTTC CASSESSGSSYEQYF
many TRBJ2-1 TRBD2 TRBV28 TGTGCCAGCAGTTCGACTAGCGGGAGGGCCGAGTCCTACAATGAGCAGTTCTTC CASSSTSGRAESYNEQFF
few TRBJ1-1 . TRBV29-1 TGCAGCGTTGGTACAGGGAGGGAAGACACTGAAGCTTTCTTT CSVGTGREDTEAFF
once TRBJ2-7 . TRBV7-6 TGTGCCAGCAGCCCCATGGAGGGCTTCGAGCAGTACTTC CASSPMEGFEQYF
. TRBJ1-2 . TRBV20-1 TGCAGTGCCCTAGCAGGTGCCTATGGCTACACCTTC CSALAGAYGYTF
many TRBJ2-1 . TRBV7-2 TGTGCCAGCAGCCCTCACGAAAGGGCGACCTACAATGAGCAGTTCTTC CASSPHERATYNEQFF
few TRBJ1-6 . TRBV14 TGTGCCAGCAGCCAACAAGGATTCTATAATTCACCCCTCCACTTT CASSQQGFYNSPLHF
many TRBJ2-6 . TRBV5-1 TGCGCCAGCAGCTTGGTACCAGGGGTAGTTACTGGGGCCAACGTCCTGACTTTC CASSLVPGVVTGANVLTF
many TRBJ2-3 . TRBV30 TGTGCCTGGAGTGTGGGGATTAAGGATACGCAGTATTTT CAWSVGIKDTQYF
few TRBJ2-7 . TRBV2 TGTGCCAGCAGACCCGGCAGGGGCTCCTACGAGCAGTACTTC CASRPGRGSYEQYF
. TRBJ2-7 TRBD2 TRBV20-1 TGCAGTGCTGAGACTAGCGGGCCCAACAATGAGCAGTACTTC CSAETSGPNNEQYF
many TRBJ2-7 TRBD2 TRBV20-1 TGCAGTGCTAGAGACTGGACTAGCGGAGGCTACGAGCAGTACTTC CSARDWTSGGYEQYF
few TRBJ2-3 TRBD2 TRBV5-4 TGTGCCAGCAGCCTGGGTCCGGGACTAGAATCAGATACGCAGTATTTT CASSLGPGLESDTQYF